This T cell receptor (beta chain) derives from a study of cytomegalovirus exposure and HLA in healthy donors. Study information: Of all 400 or so donors who were genotyped, roughly 81% belonged to the Caucasian-associated ancestry cluster.

60 Vbeta and 13 Jbeta primers were used in PCR. Method: immunoSEQ multiplex PCR; TCRdb's copy keeps in-frame clones and lacks some. The profile shows hundreds of thousands of clones, 65% to 75% of them singletons. V lost 7 bases and J 9 bases, leaving 15 bases between the germline ends. Germline values: CDR1 SNHLY, CDR2 FYNNEI. The CDR3 has 13 amino acids. The specimen was PBMCs. The chain joins TRBV2 to TRBJ2-2; D possibly corresponds to TRBD1 (5 bases). The clonotype was recovered from a woman in her 30s in good health and CMV-seronegative. The CDR3 reads CASITGLGRELFF. The CDR3 DNA reads as TGTGCCAGCATTACAGGATTAGGCAGGGAGCTGTTTTTT.